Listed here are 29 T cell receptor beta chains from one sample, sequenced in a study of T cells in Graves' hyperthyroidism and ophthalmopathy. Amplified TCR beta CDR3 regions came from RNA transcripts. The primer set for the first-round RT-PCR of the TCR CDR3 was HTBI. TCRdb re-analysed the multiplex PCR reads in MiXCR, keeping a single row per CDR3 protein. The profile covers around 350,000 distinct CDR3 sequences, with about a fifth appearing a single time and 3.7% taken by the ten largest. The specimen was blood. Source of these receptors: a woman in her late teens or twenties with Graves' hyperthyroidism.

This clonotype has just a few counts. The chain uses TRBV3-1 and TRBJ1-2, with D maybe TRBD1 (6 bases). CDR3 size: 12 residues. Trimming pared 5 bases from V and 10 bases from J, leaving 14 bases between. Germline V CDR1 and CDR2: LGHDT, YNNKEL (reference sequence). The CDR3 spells CASSSPTGFYTF. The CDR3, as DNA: TGTGCCAGCAGCTCCCCGACAGGTTTCTACACCTTC.

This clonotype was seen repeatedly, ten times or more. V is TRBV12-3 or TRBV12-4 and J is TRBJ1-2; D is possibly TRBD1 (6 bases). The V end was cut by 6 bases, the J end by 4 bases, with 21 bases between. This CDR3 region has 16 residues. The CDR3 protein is CASSPLTGVALYGYTF. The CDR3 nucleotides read TGTGCCAGCAGCCCCCTGACAGGAGTCGCACTCTATGGCTACACCTTC.

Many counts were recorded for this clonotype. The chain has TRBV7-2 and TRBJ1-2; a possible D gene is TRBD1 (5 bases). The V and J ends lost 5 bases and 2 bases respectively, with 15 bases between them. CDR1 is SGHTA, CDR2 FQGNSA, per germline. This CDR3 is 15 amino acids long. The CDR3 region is CASSPRAGRNYGYTF. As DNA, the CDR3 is TGTGCCAGCAGCCCGAGGGCAGGGAGAAACTATGGCTACACCTTC.

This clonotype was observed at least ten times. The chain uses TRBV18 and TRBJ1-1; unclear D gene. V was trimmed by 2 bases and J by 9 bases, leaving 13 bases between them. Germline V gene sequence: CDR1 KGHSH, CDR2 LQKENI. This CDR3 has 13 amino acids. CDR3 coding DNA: TGTGCCAGCTCACCATTAACGAGGAGGAAAGCTTTCTTT. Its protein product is CASSPLTRRKAFF.

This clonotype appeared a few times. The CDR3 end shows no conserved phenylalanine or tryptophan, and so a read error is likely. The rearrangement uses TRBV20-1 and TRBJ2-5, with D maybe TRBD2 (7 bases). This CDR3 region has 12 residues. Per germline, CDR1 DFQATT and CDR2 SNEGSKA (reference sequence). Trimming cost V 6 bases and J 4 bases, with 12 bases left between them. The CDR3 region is CSARGGSETQYS. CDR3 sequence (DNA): TGCAGTGCAAGGGGGGGGTCAGAGACCCAGTACTCC.

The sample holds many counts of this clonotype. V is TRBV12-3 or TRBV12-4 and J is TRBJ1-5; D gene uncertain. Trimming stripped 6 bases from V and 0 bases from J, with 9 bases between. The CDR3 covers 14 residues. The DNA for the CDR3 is TGTGCCAGCAGCCCCTCGTATAGCAATCAGCCCCAGCATTTT. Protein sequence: CASSPSYSNQPQHF.

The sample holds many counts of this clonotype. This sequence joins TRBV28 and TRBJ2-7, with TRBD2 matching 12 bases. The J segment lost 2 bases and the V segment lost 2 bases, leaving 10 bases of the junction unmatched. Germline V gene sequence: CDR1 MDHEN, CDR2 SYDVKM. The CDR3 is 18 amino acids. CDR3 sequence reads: CASSLLAWTSGAPYEQYF. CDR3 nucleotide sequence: TGTGCCAGCAGTTTACTTGCATGGACTAGCGGGGCTCCCTACGAGCAGTACTTC.

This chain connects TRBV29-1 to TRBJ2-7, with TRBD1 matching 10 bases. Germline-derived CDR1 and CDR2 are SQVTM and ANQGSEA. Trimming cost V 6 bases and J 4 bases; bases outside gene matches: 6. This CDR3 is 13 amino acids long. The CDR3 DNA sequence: TGCAGCGTGACAGGGGGCGCGGGTTACGAGCAGTACTTC. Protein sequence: CSVTGGAGYEQYF.

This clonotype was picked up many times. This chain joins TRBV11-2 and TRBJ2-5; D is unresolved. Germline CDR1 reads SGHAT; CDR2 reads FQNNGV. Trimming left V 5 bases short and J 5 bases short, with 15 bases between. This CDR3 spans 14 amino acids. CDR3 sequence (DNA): TGTGCCAGCAGCCCGGAAATCGTGCAGGAGACCCAGTACTTC. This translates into CASSPEIVQETQYF. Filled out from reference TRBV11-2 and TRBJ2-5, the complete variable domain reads EAGVAQSPRYKIIEKRQSVAFWCNPISGHATLYWYQQILGQGPKLLIQFQNNGVVDDSQLPKDRFSAERLKGVDSTLKIQPAKLEDSAVYLCASSPEIVQETQYFGPGTRLLVL.

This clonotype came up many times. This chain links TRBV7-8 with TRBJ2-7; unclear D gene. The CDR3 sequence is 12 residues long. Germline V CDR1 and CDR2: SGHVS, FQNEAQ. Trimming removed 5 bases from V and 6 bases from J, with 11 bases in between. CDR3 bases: TGTGCCAGCAGCCCGGTCCCCCCCGAGCAGTACTTC. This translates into CASSPVPPEQYF.

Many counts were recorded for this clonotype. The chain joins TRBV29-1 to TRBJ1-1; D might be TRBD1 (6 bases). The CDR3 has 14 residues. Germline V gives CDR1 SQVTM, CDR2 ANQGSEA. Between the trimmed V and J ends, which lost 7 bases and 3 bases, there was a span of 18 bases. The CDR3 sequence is CSAHALRTDTEAFF. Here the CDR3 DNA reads TGCAGCGCCCACGCCCTCAGGACAGACACTGAAGCTTTCTTT.

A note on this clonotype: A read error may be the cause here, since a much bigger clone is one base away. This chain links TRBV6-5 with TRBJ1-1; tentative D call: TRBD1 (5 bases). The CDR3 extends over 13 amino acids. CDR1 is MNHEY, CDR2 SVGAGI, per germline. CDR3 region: CVSSRSGPTEAFF. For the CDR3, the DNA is TGTGTCAGCAGTCGCTCGGGACCCACTGAAGCTTTCTTT.

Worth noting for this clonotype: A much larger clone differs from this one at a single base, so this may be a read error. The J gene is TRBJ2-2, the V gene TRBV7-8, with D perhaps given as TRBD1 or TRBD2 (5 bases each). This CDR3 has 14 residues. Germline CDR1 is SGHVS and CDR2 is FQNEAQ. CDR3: CAISFEGYTGELFF. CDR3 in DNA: TGTGCCATCAGCTTCGAGGGGTACACCGGGGAGCTGTTTTTT. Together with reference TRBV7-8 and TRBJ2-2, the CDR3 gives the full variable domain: GAGVSQSPRYKVAKRGQDVALRCDPISGHVSLFWYQQALGQGPEFLTYFQNEAQLDKSGLPSDRFFAERPEGSVSTLKIQRTQQEDSAVYLCAISFEGYTGELFFGEGSRLTVL.

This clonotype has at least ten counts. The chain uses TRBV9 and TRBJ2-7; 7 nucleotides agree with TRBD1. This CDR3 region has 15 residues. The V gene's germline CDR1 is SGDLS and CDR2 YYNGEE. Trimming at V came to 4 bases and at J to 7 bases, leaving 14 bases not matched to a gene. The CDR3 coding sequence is TGTGCCAGCAGCCCTCAGACAGGGTGGTTTTCGGAGCAGTACTTC. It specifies CASSPQTGWFSEQYF.

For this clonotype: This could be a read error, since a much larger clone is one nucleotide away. CDR3 nucleotide sequence: TGTGCCAGCAGTTTAGAAGAGGCCTGGGGTGGCTACTCCTTC. It translates to CASSLEEAWGGYSF. This chain connects TRBV12-3 or TRBV12-4 to TRBJ1-2, with no clear D. This CDR3 region has 14 residues.

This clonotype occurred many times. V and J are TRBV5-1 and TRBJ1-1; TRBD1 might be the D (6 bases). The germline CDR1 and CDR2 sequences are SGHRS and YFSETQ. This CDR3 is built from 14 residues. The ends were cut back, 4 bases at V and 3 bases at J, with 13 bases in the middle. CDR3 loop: CASSRQVFDTEAFF. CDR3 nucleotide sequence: TGCGCCAGCAGCCGACAGGTGTTTGACACTGAAGCTTTCTTT.

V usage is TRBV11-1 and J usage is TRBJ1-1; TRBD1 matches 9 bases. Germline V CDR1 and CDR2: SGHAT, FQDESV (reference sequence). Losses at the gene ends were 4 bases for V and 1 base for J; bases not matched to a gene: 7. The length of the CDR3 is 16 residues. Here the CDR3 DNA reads TGTGCCAGCAGCTCGACAGGGGGAAACAGGAACACTGAAGCTTTCTTT. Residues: CASSSTGGNRNTEAFF. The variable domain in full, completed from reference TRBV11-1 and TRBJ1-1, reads EAEVAQSPRYKITEKSQAVAFWCDPISGHATLYWYRQILGQGPELLVQFQDESVVDDSQLPKDRFSAERLKGVDSTLKIQPAELGDSAMYLCASSSTGGNRNTEAFFGQGTRLTVV.

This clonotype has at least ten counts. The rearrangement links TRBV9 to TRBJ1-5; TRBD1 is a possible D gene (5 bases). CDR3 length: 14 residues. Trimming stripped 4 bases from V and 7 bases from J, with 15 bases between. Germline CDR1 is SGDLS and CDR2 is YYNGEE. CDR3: CASSPEGSQQPQHF. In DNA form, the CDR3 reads TGTGCCAGCAGCCCCGAGGGGAGTCAACAGCCCCAGCATTTT.

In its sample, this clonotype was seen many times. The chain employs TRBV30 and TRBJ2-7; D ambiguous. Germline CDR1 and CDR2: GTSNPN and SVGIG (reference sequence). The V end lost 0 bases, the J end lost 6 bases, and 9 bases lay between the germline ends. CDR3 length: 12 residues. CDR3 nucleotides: TGTGCCTGGAGTGTGGCCCGGGCCGAGCAGTACTTC. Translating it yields CAWSVARAEQYF.

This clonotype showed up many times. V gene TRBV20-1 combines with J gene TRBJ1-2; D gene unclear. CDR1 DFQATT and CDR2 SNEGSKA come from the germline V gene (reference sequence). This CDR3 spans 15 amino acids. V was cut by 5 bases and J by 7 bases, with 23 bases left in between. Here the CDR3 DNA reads TGCAGTGCTTTCCCTAGGCACAACCCCCACGGTGGCTACACCTTC. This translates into CSAFPRHNPHGGYTF.

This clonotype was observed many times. CDR3 residues: CSASVGGVGQETQYF. The CDR3 DNA follows: TGCAGTGCTAGTGTCGGGGGCGTCGGGCAAGAGACCCAGTACTTC. The J gene is TRBJ2-5, the V gene TRBV20-1, with D perhaps given as TRBD1 or TRBD2 (6 bases each). Germline V gene lookup returns CDR1 DFQATT and CDR2 SNEGSKA (reference sequence). The CDR3 covers 15 residues. With 3 bases removed from V and 2 bases from J, the gap between germline ends came to 16 bases.

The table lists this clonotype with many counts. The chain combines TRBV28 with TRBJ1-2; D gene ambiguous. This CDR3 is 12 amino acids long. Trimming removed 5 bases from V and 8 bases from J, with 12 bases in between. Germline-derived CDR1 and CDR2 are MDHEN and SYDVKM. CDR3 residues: CASSSYGWGYTF. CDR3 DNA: TGTGCCAGCAGTAGCTACGGTTGGGGCTACACCTTC.

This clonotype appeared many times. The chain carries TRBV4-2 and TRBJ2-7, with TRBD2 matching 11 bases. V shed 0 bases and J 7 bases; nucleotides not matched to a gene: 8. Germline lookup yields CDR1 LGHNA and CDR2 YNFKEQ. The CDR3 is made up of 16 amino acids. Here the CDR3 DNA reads TGTGCCAGCAGCCAAGATCTAGCGGGGGGTCTGGGGGAGCAGTACTTC. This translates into CASSQDLAGGLGEQYF.

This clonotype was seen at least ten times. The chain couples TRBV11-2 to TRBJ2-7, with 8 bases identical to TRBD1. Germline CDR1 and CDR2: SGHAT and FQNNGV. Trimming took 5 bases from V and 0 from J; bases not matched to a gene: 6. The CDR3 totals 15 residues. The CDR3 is CASSQDRAGSYEQYF. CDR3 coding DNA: TGTGCCAGCAGCCAGGACAGGGCGGGCTCCTACGAGCAGTACTTC.

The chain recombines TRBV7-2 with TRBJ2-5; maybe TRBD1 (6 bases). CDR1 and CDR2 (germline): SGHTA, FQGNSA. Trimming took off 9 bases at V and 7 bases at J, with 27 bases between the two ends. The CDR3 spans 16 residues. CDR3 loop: CASRGFPQGESGTQYF. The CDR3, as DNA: TGTGCCAGTAGGGGGTTTCCACAGGGTGAGAGTGGGACCCAGTACTTC.

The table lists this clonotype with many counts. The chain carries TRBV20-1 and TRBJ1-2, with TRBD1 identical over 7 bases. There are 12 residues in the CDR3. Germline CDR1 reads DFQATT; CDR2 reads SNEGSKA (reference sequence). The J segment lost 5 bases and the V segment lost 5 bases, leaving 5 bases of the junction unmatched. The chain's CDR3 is CSAAGTDYGYTF. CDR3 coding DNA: TGCAGTGCTGCCGGGACAGATTATGGCTACACCTTC.

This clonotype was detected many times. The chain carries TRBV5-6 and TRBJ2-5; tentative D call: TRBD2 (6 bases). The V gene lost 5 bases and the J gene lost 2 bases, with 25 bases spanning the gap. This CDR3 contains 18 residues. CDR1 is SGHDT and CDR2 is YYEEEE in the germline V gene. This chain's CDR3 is CASRDIKGGGTSQETQYF. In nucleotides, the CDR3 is TGTGCCAGCAGAGACATTAAAGGAGGAGGGACTTCACAAGAGACCCAGTACTTC.

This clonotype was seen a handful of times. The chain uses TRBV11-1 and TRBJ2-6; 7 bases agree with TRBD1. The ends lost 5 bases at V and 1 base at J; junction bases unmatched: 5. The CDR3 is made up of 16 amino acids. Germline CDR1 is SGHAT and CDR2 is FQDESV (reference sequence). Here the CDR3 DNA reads TGTGCCAGCAGCCAAAGACAGGGATCTGGGGCCAACGTCCTGACTTTC. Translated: CASSQRQGSGANVLTF.

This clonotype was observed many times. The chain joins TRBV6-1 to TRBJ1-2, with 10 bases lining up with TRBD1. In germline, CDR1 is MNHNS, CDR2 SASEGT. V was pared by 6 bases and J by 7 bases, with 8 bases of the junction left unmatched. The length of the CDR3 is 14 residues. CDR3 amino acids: CASSPGTGDPGYTF. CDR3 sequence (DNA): TGTGCCAGCAGCCCCGGGACAGGGGATCCTGGCTACACCTTC.